This TCR beta chain was recovered during a study of breast tumors, draining lymph nodes, adjacent tissues. Study-wide results and limits: Luminal-like breast cancer showed significantly higher tumor–nontumor repertoire similarity than basal-like. The lymph node origin of tumor T cells was framed as consistent with a hypothesis, not demonstrated.

This clonotype showed up just once. Its antigen is currently unknown. At one of its ends the junction is not consistent with the germline gene, which may arise from a read error. TCRdb reanalysed the multiplex PCR reads using MiXCR and keeps one entry per CDR3 protein. The sample holds about 180,000 distinct CDR3 sequences, about 33% seen once. Samples came from axillary lymph nodes draining the breast cancer. Sequences were obtained from axillary lymph node tissue. This receptor was identified in a female donor with breast cancer. Some clones in this sample may be carry-over from other donors' samples.

CDR3 amino acids: CAWSGQGLAEDMQYF. In DNA, the CDR3 is TGTGCCTGGAGTGGACAGGGTCTGGCTGAAGATATGCAGTATTTT. The chain carries TRBV30 and TRBJ2-3; 7 bases agree with TRBD1. Germline CDR1 GTSNPN, CDR2 SVGIG (reference sequence). This CDR3 is built from 15 residues.